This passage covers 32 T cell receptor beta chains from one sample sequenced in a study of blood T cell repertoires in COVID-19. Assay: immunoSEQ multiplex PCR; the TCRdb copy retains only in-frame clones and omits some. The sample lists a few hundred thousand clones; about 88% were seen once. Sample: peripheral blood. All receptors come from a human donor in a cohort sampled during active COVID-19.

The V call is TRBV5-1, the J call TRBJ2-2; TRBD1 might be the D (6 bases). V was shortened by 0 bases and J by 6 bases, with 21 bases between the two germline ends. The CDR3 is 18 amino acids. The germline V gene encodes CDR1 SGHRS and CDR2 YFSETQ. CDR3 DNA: TGCGCCAGCAGCTTGGTTCAGGGGAAGATGGTGAAGGCCGGGGAGCTGTTTTTT. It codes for CASSLVQGKMVKAGELFF.

In nucleotides, the CDR3 is TGTGCCAGCAGTTTATCCCCAGGGCTAGCGGTCTCGGGGACCCAGTACTTC. Its protein is CASSLSPGLAVSGTQYF. This rearrangement joins TRBV27 to TRBJ2-5, with 7 bases fitting TRBD2. The CDR3 is made up of 17 amino acids. CDR1 and CDR2 from the germline V gene are MNHEY and SMNVEV (reference sequence). Trimming cost V 0 bases and J 7 bases; bases outside gene matches: 14.

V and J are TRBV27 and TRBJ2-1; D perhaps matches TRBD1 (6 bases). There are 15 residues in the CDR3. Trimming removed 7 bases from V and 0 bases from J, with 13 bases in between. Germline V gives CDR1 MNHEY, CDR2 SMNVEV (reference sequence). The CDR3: CASKNRVGSYNEQFF. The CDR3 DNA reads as TGTGCCAGCAAAAACAGGGTGGGCTCCTACAATGAGCAGTTCTTC.

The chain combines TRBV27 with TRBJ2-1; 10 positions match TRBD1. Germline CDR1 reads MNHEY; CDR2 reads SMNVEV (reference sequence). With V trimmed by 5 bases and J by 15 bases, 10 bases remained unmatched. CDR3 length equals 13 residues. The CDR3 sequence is CASSTETGGGWFF. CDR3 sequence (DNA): TGTGCCAGCAGTACAGAGACAGGGGGCGGCTGGTTCTTC.

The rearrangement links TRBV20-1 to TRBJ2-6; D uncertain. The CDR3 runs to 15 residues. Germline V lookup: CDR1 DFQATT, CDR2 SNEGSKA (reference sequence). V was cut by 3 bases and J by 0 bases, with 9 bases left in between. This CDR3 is CSASGWSSGANVLTF. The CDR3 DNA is TGCAGTGCTAGTGGATGGAGCTCTGGGGCCAACGTCCTGACTTTC.

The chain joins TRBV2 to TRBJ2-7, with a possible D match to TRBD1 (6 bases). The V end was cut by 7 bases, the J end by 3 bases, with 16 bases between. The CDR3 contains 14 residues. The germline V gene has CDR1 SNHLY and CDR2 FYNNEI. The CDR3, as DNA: TGTGCCAGCATTCCCGGCACAGGGTACTACGAGCAGTACTTC. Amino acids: CASIPGTGYYEQYF.

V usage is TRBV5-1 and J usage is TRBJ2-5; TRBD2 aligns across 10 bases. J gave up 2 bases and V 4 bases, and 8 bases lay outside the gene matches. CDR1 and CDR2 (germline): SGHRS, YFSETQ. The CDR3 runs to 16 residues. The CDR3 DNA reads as TGCGCCAGCAGCCCGGGAGGACTAGCGGAACAAGAGACCCAGTACTTC. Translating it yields CASSPGGLAEQETQYF.

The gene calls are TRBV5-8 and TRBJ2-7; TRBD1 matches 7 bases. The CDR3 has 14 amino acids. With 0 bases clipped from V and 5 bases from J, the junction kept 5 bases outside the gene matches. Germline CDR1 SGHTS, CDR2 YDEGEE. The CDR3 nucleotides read TGTGCCAGCAGCTTGGCAGGGGGAACTCACGAGCAGTACTTC. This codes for CASSLAGGTHEQYF.

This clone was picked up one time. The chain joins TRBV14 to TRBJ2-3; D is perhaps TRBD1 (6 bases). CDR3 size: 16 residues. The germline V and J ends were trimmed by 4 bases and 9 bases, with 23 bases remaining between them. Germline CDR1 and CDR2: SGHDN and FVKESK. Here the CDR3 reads CASSPGTTNVLTTQYF. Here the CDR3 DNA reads TGTGCCAGCAGCCCCGGGACAACTAACGTATTGACGACGCAGTATTTT.

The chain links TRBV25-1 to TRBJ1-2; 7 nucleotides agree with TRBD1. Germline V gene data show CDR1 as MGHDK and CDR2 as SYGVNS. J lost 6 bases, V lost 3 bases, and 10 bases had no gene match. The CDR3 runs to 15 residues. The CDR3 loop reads CASSESWAGGHGYTF. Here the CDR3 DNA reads TGTGCCAGCAGTGAGAGTTGGGCAGGGGGACATGGCTACACCTTC.

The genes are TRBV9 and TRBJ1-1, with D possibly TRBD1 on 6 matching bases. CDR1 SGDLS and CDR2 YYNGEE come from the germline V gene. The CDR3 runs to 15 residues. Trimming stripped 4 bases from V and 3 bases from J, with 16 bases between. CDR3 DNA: TGTGCCAGCAGCCTTAGAGATGGGACATACACTGAAGCTTTCTTT. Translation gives CASSLRDGTYTEAFF.

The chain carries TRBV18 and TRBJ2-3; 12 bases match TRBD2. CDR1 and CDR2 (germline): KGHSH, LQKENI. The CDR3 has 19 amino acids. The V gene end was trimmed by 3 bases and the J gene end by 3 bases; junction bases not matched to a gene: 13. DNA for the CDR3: TGTGCCAGCTCACCCAATAGACTAGCGGGGGCAGTCTCGACAGATACGCAGTATTTT. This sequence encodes CASSPNRLAGAVSTDTQYF.

The CDR3 DNA reads as TGTGCCAGCTCACGCCTAGCGGGGGGGGACAATGAGCAGTTCTTC. Its translation: CASSRLAGGDNEQFF. The rearrangement links TRBV18 to TRBJ2-1; 12 bases agree with TRBD2. From germline, CDR1 is KGHSH and CDR2 LQKENI. After removal of 4 bases from V and 5 bases from J, the junction contained 3 bases not matched to a gene. CDR3 length: 15 amino acids.

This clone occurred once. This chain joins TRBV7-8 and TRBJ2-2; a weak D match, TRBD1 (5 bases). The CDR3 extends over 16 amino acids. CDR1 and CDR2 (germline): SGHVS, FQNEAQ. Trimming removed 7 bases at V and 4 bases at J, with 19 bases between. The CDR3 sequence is CASILGLGALTGELFF. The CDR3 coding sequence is TGTGCCAGCATCTTGGGATTAGGGGCCCTCACCGGGGAGCTGTTTTTT.

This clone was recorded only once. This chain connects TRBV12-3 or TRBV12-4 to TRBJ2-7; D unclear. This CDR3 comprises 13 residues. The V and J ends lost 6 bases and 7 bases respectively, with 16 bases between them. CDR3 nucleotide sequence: TGTGCCAGCAGCCTTGGTGTGGCGCGGGAGCAGTACTTC. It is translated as CASSLGVAREQYF.

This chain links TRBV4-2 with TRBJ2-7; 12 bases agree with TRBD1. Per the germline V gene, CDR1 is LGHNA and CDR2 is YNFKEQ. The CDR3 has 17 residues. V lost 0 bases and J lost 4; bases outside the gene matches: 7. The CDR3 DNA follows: TGTGCCAGCAGCCAAGATACGGGACAGGGGGCTTTGTACGAGCAGTACTTC. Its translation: CASSQDTGQGALYEQYF.

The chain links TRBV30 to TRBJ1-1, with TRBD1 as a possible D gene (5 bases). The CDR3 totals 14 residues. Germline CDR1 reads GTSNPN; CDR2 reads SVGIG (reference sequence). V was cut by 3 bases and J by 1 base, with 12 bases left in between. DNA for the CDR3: TGTGCCTGGAGGCGACTAGGGGCGAACACTGAAGCTTTCTTT. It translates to CAWRRLGANTEAFF.

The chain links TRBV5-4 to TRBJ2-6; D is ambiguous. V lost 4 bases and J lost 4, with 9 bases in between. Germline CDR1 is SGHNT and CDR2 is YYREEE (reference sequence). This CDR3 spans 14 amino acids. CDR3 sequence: CASSQKQGANVLTF. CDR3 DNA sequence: TGTGCCAGCAGCCAAAAACAGGGGGCCAACGTCCTGACTTTC.

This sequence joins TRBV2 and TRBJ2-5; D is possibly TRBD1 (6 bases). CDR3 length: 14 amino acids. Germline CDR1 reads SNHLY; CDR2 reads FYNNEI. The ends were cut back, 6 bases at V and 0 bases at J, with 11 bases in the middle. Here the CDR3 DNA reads TGTGCCAGCAGGGCCACAGGGAACCAAGAGACCCAGTACTTC. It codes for CASRATGNQETQYF. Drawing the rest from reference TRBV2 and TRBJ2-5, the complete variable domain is EPEVTQTPSHQVTQMGQEVILRCVPISNHLYFYWYRQILGQKVEFLVSFYNNEISEKSEIFDDQFSVERPDGSNFTLKIRSTKLEDSAMYFCASRATGNQETQYFGPGTRLLVL.

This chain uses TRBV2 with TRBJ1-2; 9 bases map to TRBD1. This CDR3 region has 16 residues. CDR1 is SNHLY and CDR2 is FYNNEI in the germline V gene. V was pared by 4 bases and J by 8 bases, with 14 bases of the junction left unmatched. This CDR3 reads CASSVGTGGPILGYTF. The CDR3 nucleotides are TGTGCCAGCAGTGTTGGAACAGGGGGCCCCATTTTGGGCTACACCTTC.

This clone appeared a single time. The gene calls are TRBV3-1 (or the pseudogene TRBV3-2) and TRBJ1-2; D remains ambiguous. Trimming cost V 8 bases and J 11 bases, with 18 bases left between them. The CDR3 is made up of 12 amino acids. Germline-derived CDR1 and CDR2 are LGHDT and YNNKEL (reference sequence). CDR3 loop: CASGWADVWYTF. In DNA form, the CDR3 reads TGTGCCAGCGGCTGGGCTGACGTGTGGTACACCTTC.

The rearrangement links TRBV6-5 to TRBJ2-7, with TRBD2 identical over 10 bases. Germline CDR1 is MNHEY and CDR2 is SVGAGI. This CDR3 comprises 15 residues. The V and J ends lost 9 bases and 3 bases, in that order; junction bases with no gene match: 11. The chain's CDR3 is CASRFSSGSVYEQYF. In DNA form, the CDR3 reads TGTGCCAGTAGATTCTCTAGCGGGAGTGTCTACGAGCAGTACTTC.

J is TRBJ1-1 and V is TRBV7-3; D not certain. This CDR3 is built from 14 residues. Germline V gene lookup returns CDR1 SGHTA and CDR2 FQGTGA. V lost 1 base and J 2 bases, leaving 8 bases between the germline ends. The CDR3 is CASSLIGGNTEAFF. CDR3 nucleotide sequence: TGTGCCAGCAGCTTAATAGGAGGAAACACTGAAGCTTTCTTT.

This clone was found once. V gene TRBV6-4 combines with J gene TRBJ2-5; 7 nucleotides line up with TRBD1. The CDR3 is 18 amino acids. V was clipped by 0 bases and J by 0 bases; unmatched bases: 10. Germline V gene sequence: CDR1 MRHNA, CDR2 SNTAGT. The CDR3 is CASSDSRDSDTYQETQYF. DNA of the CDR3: TGTGCCAGCAGTGACTCCCGGGACAGTGATACGTACCAAGAGACCCAGTACTTC.

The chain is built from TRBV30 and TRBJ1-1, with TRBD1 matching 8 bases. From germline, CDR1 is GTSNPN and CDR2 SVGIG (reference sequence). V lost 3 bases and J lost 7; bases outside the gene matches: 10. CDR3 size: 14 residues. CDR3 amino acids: CAWSPDRVSVEAFF. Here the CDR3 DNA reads TGTGCCTGGAGCCCGGACAGGGTTTCGGTTGAAGCTTTCTTT.

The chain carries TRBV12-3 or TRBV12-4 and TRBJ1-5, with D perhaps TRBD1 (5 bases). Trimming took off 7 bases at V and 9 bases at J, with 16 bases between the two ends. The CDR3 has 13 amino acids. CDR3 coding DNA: TGTGCCAGCACCCGGGGGGGGTTTTTGCCCCAGCATTTT. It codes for CASTRGGFLPQHF.

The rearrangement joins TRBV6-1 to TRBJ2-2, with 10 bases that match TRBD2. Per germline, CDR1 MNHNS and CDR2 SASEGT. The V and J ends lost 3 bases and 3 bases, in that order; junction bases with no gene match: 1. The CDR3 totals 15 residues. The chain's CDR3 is CASSDLAGDTGELFF. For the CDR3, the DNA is TGTGCCAGCAGTGACCTAGCGGGGGACACCGGGGAGCTGTTTTTT.

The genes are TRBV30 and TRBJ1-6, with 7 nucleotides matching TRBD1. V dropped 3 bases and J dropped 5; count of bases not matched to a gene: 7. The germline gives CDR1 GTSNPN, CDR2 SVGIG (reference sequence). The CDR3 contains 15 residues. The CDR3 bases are TGTGCCTGGAGGGATCCGGGACAGAATAATTCACCCCTCCACTTT. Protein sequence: CAWRDPGQNNSPLHF.

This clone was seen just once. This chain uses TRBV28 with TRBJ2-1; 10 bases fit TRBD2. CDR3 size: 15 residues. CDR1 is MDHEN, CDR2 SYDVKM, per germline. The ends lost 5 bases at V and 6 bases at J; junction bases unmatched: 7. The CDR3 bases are TGTGCCAGCAGTCCCATTAGCGGGAGGCGCAATGAGCAGTTCTTC. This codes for CASSPISGRRNEQFF. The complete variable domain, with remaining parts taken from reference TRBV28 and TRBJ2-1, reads DVKVTQSSRYLVKRTGEKVFLECVQDMDHENMFWYRQDPGLGLRLIYFSYDVKMKEKGDIPEGYSVSREKKERFSLILESASTNQTSMYLCASSPISGRRNEQFFGPGTRLTVL.

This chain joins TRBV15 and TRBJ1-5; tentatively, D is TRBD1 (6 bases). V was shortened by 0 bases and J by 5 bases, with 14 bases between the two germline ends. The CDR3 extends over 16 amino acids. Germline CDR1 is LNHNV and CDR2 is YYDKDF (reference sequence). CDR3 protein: CATSRDFLDSDQPQHF. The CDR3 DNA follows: TGTGCCACCAGCAGAGATTTTTTGGACAGTGATCAGCCCCAGCATTTT. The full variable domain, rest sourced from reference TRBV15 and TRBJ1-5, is DAMVIQNPRYQVTQFGKPVTLSCSQTLNHNVMYWYQQKSSQAPKLLFHYYDKDFNNEADTPDNFQSRRPNTSFCFLDIRSPGLGDTAMYLCATSRDFLDSDQPQHFGDGTRLSIL.

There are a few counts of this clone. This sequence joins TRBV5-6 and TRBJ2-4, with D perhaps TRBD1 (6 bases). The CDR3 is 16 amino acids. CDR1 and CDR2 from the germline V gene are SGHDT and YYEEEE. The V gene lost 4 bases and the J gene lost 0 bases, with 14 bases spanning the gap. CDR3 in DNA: TGTGCCAGCAGCCAGGACAGCACCCTAGCCAAAAACATTCAGTACTTC. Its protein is CASSQDSTLAKNIQYF. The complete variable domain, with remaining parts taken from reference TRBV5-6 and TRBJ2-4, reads DAGVTQSPTHLIKTRGQQVTLRCSPKSGHDTVSWYQQALGQGPQFIFQYYEEEERQRGNFPDRFSGHQFPNYSSELNVNALLLGDSALYLCASSQDSTLAKNIQYFGAGTRLSVL.

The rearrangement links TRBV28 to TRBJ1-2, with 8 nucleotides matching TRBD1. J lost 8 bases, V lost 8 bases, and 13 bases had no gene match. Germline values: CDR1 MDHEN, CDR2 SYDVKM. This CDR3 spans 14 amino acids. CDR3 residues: CASRIGTGLYGYTF. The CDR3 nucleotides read TGTGCCAGCCGGATAGGGACAGGTTTGTACGGCTACACCTTC.